This T cell receptor beta chain was recorded in a study of spatial heterogeneity in lung cancer. Overall study: A T cell module score from matched bulk RNA-seq correlated strongly with TCR transcript counts in tumor regions. Raw reads contained each unique TCR and UMI combination more than ten times on average. Study-wide results and caveats: Counts of expanded alpha and beta TCRs within tumors tracked the tumor nonsynonymous mutation count.

In the case of this clonotype: Its matching antigen is unknown.

TCRdb ran MiXCR on the 5' RACE reads and lists one entry per CDR3 protein. The sample yields approximately 94,000 distinct CDR3 sequences, nearly 4.5% seen once. Time point described: sample taken at primary tumor resection. Extraction of whole RNA from tumor, nontumor lung or frozen PBMC preceded unsorted sequencing. The CDR3 contains 11 residues. Losses at the gene ends were 6 bases for V and 3 bases for J; bases not matched to a gene: 1. The V gene's germline CDR1 is SQVTM and CDR2 ANQGSEA. The source of this sequence is a male donor with early-stage non-small cell lung cancer. J is TRBJ2-5 and V is TRBV29-1, with TRBD1 identical over 7 bases. The specimen comprised lung tumor tissue, sampled at surgery. The CDR3 spells CSVGTEETQYF. For the CDR3, the DNA is TGCAGCGTCGGGACAGAAGAGACCCAGTACTTC.